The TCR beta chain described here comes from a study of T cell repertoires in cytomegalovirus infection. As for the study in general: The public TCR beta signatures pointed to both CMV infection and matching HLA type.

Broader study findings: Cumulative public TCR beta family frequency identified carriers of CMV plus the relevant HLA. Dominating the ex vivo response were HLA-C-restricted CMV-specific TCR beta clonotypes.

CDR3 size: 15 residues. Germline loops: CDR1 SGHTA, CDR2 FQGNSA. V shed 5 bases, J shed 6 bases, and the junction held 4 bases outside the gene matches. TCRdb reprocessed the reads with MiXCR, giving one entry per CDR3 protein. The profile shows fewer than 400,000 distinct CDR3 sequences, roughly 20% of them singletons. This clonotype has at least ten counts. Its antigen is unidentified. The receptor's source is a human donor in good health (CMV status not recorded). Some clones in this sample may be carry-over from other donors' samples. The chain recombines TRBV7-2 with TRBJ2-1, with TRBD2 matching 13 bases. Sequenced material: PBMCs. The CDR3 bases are TGTGCCAGCAGCCAACTAGCGGGGGGGCTCAATGAGCAGTTCTTC. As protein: CASSQLAGGLNEQFF.